This T cell receptor beta chain is from a study of blood T cells in healthy people across ages. It was with a sample-barcoded 5' primer and a J-beta primer mix that a second PCR of about 6 to 11 cycles was run. Each cDNA molecule carried a tag from a template-switch adaptor that contained 12 random nucleotides. TCRdb re-derived calls from the 5' RACE reads in MiXCR, one entry per CDR3 protein. The table has fewer than 1 million distinct CDR3 sequences, approximately 44% seen once; the top ten hold roughly 19%. Whole-study results and caveats: A greater number of naive CD4+ cells and higher diversity distinguished long-lived donors from aged donors.

Isolating PBMCs gave at least 6 million of these cells per sample. Per sample, extraction of total RNA gave at least 6 micrograms in every case. Only one count was recorded for this clonotype. What it recognizes is unknown. Its ends do not fully match the called genes, so a read error is possible. This TCR was sampled from a man in his 60s in good health. Sample: blood.

The CDR3 sequence: CASSDAGEGRGERLFF. CDR3 in DNA: TGTGCCAGCAGTGATGCGGGGGAAGGAAGAGGAGAAAGACTGTTTTTT. V usage is TRBV25-1 and J usage is TRBJ1-4; possibly TRBD1 for D (5 bases). The CDR3 is made up of 16 amino acids. Germline values: CDR1 MGHDK, CDR2 SYGVNS.